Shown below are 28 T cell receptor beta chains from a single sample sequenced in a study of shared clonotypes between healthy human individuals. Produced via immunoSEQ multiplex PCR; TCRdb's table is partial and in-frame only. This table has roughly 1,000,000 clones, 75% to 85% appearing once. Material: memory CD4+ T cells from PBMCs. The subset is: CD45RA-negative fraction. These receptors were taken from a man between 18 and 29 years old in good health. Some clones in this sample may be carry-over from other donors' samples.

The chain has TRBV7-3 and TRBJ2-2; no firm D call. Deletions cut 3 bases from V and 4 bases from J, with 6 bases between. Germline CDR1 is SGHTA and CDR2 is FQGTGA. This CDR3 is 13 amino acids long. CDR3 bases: TGTGCCAGCAGCTTTATTAGCACCGGGGAGCTGTTTTTT. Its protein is CASSFISTGELFF.

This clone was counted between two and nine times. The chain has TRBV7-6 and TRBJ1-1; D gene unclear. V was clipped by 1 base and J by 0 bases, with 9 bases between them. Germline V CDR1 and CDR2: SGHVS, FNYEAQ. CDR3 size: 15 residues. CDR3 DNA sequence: TGTGCCAGCAGCTTAGGGGCTTTTATGAACACTGAAGCTTTCTTT. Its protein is CASSLGAFMNTEAFF.

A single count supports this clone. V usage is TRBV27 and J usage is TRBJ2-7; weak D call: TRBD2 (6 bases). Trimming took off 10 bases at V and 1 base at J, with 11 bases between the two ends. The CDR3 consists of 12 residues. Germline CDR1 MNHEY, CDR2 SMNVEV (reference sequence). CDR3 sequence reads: CATSRGSYEQYF. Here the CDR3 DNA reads TGTGCCACCTCCCGGGGGTCCTACGAGCAGTACTTC.

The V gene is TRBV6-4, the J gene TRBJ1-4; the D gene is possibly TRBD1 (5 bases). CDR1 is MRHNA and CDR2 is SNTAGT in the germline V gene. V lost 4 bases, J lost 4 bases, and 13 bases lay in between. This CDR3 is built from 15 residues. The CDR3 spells CASSARDGSNEKLFF. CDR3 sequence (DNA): TGTGCCAGCAGTGCCCGGGACGGAAGTAATGAAAAACTGTTTTTT.

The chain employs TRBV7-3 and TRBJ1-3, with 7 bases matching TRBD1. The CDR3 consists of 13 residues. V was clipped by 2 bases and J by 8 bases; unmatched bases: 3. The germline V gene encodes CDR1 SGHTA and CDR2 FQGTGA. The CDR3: CASSLDRADTIYF. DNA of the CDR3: TGTGCCAGCAGCTTAGACAGGGCGGACACCATATATTTT.

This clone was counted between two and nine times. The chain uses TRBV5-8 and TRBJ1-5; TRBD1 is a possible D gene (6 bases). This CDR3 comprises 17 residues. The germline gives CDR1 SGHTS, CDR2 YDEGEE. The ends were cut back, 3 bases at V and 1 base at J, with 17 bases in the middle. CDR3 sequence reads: CASSWGTGSVSNQPQHF. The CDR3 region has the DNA TGTGCCAGCAGCTGGGGTACAGGGAGTGTAAGCAATCAGCCCCAGCATTTT. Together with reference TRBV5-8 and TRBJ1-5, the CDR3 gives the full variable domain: EAGVTQSPTHLIKTRGQQATLRCSPISGHTSVYWYQQALGLGLQFLLWYDEGEERNRGNFPPRFSGRQFPNYSSELNVNALELEDSALYLCASSWGTGSVSNQPQHFGDGTRLSIL.

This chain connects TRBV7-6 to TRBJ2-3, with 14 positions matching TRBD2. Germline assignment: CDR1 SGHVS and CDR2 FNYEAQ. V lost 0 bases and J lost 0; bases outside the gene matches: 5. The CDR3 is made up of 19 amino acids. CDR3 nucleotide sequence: TGTGCCAGCAGCTTAGCGCACAGACTAGCGGGAGGGAGCACAGATACGCAGTATTTT. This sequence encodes CASSLAHRLAGGSTDTQYF.

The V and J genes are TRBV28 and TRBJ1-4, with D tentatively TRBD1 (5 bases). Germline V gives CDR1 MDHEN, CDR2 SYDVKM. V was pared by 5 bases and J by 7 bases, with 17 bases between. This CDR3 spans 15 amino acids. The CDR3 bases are TGTGCCAGCAGTCCCGCGACCGGTGGGGGTGAAAAACTGTTTTTT. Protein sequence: CASSPATGGGEKLFF. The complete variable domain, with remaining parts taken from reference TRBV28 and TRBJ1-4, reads DVKVTQSSRYLVKRTGEKVFLECVQDMDHENMFWYRQDPGLGLRLIYFSYDVKMKEKGDIPEGYSVSREKKERFSLILESASTNQTSMYLCASSPATGGGEKLFFGSGTQLSVL.

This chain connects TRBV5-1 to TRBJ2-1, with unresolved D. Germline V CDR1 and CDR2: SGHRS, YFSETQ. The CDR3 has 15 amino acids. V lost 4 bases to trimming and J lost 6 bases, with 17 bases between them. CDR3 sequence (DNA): TGCGCCAGCAGCCTGGGCAAGCCCCGCGGCAATGAGCAGTTCTTC. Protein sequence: CASSLGKPRGNEQFF.

This chain's CDR3 is CASSLERRTDTQYF. In nucleotides, the CDR3 is TGCGCCAGCAGCTTGGAGAGACGCACAGATACGCAGTATTTT. This rearrangement joins TRBV5-1 to TRBJ2-3, with D unresolved. This CDR3 comprises 14 residues. Trimming took off 0 bases at V and 1 base at J, with 6 bases between the two ends. Germline loops: CDR1 SGHRS, CDR2 YFSETQ.

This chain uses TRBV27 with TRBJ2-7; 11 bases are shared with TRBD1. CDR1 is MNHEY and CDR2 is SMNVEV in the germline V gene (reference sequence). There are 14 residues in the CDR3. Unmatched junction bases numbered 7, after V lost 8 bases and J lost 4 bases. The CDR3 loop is CASPDGQGAYEQYF. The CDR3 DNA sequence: TGTGCCAGCCCTGACGGACAGGGGGCTTACGAGCAGTACTTC.

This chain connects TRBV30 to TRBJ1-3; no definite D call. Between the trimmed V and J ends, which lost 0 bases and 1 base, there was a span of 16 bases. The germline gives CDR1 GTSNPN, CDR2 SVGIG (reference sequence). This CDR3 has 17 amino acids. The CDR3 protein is CAWSVYFGSFSGNTIYF. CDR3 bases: TGTGCCTGGAGTGTTTATTTTGGGAGTTTTTCTGGAAACACCATATATTTT.

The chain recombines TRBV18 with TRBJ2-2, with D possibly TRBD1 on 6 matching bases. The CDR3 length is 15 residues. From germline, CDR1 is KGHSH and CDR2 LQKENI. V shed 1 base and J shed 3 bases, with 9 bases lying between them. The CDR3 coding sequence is TGTGCCAGCTCACCACAGTCAGGGGACACCGGGGAGCTGTTTTTT. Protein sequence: CASSPQSGDTGELFF.

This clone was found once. CDR3 region: CASSGAEGGNYEQYF. Written as DNA, the CDR3 is TGTGCCAGCAGTGGGGCGGAGGGAGGTAACTACGAGCAGTACTTC. The chain carries TRBV2 and TRBJ2-7, with a tentative D call TRBD2 (6 bases). V was trimmed by 4 bases and J by 3 bases, leaving 16 bases between them. The germline CDR1 and CDR2 sequences are SNHLY and FYNNEI. The CDR3 covers 15 residues.

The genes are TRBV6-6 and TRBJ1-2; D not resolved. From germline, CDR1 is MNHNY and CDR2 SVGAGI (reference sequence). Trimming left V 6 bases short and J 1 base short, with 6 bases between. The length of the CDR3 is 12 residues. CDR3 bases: TGTGCCAGCAGCCCTTTTAACTATGGCTACACCTTC. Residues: CASSPFNYGYTF.

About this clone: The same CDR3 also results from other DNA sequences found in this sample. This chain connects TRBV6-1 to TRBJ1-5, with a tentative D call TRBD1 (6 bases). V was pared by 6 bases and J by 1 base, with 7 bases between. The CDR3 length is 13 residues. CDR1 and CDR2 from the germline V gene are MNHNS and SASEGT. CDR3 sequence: CASRQGSNQPQHF. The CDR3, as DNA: TGTGCCAGCAGACAGGGCAGCAATCAGCCCCAGCATTTT.

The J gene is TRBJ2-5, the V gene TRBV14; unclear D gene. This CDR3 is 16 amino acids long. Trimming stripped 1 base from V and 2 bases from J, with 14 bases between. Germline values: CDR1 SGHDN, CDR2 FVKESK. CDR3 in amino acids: CASSQGGTRIQETQYF. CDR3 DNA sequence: TGTGCCAGCAGCCAAGGTGGAACACGAATACAAGAGACCCAGTACTTC.

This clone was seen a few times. CDR3 region: CASSLAPGGTYNEQFF. As DNA, the CDR3 is TGCGCCAGCAGCTTGGCCCCGGGCGGGACTTACAATGAGCAGTTCTTC. The chain has TRBV5-1 and TRBJ2-1; TRBD2 might be the D (6 bases). The V end was cut by 0 bases, the J end by 4 bases, with 14 bases between. CDR3 length: 16 amino acids. Germline CDR1 SGHRS, CDR2 YFSETQ.

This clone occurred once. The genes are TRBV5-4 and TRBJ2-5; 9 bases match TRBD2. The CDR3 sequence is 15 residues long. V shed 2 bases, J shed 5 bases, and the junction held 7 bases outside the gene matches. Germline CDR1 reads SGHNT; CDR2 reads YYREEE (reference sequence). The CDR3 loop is CASSFSGSVLETQYF. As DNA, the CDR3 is TGTGCCAGCAGCTTTAGCGGGAGTGTGTTGGAGACCCAGTACTTC.

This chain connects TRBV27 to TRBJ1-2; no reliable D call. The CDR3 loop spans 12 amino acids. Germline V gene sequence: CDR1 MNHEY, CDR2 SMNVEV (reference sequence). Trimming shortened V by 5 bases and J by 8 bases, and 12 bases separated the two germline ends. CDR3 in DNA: TGTGCCAGCAGTAACCCGGGTTTGGGCTACACCTTC. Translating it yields CASSNPGLGYTF.

CDR3 sequence (DNA): TGTGCCAGCAGCCGAGGGGACTCATACAATGAGCAGTTCTTC. Translated: CASSRGDSYNEQFF. V is TRBV7-6 and J is TRBJ2-1, with D perhaps matching TRBD2 (6 bases). This CDR3 is built from 14 residues. Trimming took off 5 bases at V and 4 bases at J, with 12 bases between the two ends. The germline V gene has CDR1 SGHVS and CDR2 FNYEAQ.

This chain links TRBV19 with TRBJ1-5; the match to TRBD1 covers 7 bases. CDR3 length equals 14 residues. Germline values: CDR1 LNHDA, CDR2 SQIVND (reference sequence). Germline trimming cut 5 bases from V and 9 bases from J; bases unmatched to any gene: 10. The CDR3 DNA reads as TGTGCCAGTAGTCTGACAGGGCCCTATGGGCCCCAGCATTTT. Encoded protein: CASSLTGPYGPQHF. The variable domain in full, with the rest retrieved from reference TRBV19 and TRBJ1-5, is DGGITQSPKYLFRKEGQNVTLSCEQNLNHDAMYWYRQDPGQGLRLIYYSQIVNDFQKGDIAEGYSVSREKKESFPLTVTSAQKNPTAFYLCASSLTGPYGPQHFGDGTRLSIL.

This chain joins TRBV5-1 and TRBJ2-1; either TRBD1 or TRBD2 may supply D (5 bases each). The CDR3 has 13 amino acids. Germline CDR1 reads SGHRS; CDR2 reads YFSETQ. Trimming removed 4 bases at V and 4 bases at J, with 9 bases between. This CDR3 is CASSTGPYNEQFF. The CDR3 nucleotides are TGCGCCAGCAGCACGGGACCTTACAATGAGCAGTTCTTC.

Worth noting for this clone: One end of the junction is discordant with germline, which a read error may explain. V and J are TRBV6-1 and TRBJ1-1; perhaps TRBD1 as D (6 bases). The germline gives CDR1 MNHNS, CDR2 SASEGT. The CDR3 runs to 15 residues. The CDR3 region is CASSEVRGRDTKAFF. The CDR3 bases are TGTGCCAGCAGTGAAGTAAGGGGCAGGGACACTAAAGCTTTCTTT.

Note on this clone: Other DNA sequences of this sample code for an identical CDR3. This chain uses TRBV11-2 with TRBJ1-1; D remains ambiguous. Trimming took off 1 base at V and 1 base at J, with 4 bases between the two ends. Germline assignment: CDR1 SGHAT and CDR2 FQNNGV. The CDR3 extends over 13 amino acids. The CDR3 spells CASSLVANTEAFF. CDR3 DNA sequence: TGTGCCAGCAGCTTAGTCGCGAACACTGAAGCTTTCTTT.

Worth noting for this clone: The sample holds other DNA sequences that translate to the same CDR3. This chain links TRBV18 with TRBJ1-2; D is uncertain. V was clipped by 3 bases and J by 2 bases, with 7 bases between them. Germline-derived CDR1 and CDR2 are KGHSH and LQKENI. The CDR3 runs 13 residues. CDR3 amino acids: CASSPAENYGYTF. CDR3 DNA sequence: TGTGCCAGCTCACCGGCTGAAAACTATGGCTACACCTTC.

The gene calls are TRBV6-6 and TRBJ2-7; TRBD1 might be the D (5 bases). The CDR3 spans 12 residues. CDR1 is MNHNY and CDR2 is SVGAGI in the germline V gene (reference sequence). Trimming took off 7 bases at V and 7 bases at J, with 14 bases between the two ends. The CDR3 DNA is TGTGCCAGCAACCCCCCCAAGGGGGAGCAGTACTTC. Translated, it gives CASNPPKGEQYF.

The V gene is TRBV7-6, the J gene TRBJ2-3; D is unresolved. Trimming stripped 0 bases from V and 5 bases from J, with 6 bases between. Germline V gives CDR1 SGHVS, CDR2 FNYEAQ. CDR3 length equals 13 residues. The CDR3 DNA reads TGTGCCAGCAGCTTAGCGACAAGAGATACGCAGTATTTT. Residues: CASSLATRDTQYF. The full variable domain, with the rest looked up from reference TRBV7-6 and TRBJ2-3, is GAGVSQSPRYKVTKRGQDVALRCDPISGHVSLYWYRQALGQGPEFLTYFNYEAQQDKSGLPNDRFSAERPEGSISTLTIQRTEQRDSAMYRCASSLATRDTQYFGPGTRLTVL.